This TCR beta chain derives from a study of CD8 T cells in Susac syndrome. Study at large: Treatment status at blood draw for the Susac syndrome patients was therapy-naive, corticosteroids, or intravenous immunoglobulin alone. Findings of the study overall: No clonal expansion appeared among CD4+ T cells in Susac patients.

TEMRA cells were FACS-enriched, while CD8+ and CD4+ T cells were negatively isolated. The germline V and J ends were trimmed by 3 bases and 5 bases, with 7 bases remaining between them. CDR1 and CDR2 from the germline V gene are LGHDT and YNNKEL (reference sequence). The CDR3 consists of 12 residues. This clonotype appeared a few times. No antigen is known for it. Random hexamers served to reverse transcribe roughly 0.45 to 1 ug RNA. An immunoSEQ multiplex PCR amplified TCR beta CDR3 over 54 Vbeta and 13 Jbeta. TCRdb used MiXCR to reprocess the immunoSEQ multiplex PCR reads, holding one entry per CDR3 protein. The sample has roughly 150,000 distinct CDR3 sequences; almost 96% are singletons.

The sequencing sample was made of CD4+ T cells from PBMCs. This chain joins TRBV3-1 and TRBJ2-5; the D gene is possibly TRBD2 (6 bases). The clonotype was recovered from a human donor with Susac syndrome. CDR3 bases: TGTGCCAGCAGCCAGGCGGGGGAGACCCAGTACTTC. It codes for CASSQAGETQYF.